This TCR beta chain appears in the sequencing data of a study of cytomegalovirus exposure and HLA in healthy donors. About the research overall: Around 80 million unique TCRs from HLA-typed donors were held in an early data release.

Regarding this clone: Its antigen is undetermined.

PCR was performed using 60 Vbeta and 13 Jbeta primers. TCRdb's table, derived via immunoSEQ multiplex PCR, lists solely in-frame clones and lacks some. This sample has about 200,000 clones, with approximately 87% found just once. Germline loops: CDR1 MNHEY, CDR2 SMNVEV (reference sequence). Trimming cost V 4 bases and J 2 bases, with 9 bases left between them. This CDR3 is built from 15 residues. Study-wide points: By HLA locus, TCR association rates varied in a later analysis, with DRB1 showing the most and HLA-C the fewest.

V and J are TRBV27 and TRBJ1-6; D ambiguous. The source material was PBMCs. The receptor was derived from a young man in good health and CMV-seronegative. The CDR3 region is CASSWRATYNSPLHF. In DNA, the CDR3 is TGTGCCAGCAGTTGGAGGGCTACCTATAATTCACCCCTCCACTTT.